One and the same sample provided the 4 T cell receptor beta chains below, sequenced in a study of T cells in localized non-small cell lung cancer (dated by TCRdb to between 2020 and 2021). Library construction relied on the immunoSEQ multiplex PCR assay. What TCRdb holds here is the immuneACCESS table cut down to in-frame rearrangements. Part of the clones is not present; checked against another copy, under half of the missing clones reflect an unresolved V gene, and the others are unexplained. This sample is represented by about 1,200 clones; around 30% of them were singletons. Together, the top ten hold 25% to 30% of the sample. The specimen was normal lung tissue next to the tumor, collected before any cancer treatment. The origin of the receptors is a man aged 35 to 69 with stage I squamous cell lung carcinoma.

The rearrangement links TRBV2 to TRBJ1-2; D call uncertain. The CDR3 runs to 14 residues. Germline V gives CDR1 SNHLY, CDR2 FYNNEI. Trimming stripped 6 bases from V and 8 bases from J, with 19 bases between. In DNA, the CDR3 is TGTGCCAGCAGCCGCGGACGGCCGGCCTCGGGCTACACCTTC. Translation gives CASSRGRPASGYTF. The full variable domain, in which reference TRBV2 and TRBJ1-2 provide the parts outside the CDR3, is EPEVTQTPSHQVTQMGQEVILRCVPISNHLYFYWYRQILGQKVEFLVSFYNNEISEKSEIFDDQFSVERPDGSNFTLKIRSTKLEDSAMYFCASSRGRPASGYTFGSGTRLTVV.

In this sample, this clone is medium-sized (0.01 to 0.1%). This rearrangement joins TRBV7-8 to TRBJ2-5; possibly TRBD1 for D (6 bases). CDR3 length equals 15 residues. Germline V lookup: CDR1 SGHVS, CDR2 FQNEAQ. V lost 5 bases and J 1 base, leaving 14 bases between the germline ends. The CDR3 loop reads CASSQMDRSQETQYF. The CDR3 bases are TGTGCCAGCAGCCAGATGGACAGAAGCCAAGAGACCCAGTACTTC.

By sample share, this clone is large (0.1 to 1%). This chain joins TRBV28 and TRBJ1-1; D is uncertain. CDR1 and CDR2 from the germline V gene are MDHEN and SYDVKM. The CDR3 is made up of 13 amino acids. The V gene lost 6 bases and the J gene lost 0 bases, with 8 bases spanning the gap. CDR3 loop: CASRGGMNTEAFF. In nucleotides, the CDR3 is TGTGCCAGCAGGGGTGGGATGAACACTGAAGCTTTCTTT.

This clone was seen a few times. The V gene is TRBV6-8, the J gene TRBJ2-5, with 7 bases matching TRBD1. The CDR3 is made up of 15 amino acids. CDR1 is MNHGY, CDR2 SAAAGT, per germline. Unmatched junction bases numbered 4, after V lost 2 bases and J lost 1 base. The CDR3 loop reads CASSYLRQGQETQYF. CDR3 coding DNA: TGTGCCAGCAGTTACCTAAGACAGGGCCAAGAGACCCAGTACTTC.